This TCR beta chain was recorded in a study of T cell responses to AZD1222 COVID-19 vaccine. Study observations and caveats: Following two doses of AZD1222, Spike-specific TCR breadth and depth rose. In all cases, repertoires were sampled only after the peak T cell response. Epitopes outside B.1.351 and B.1.1.7 mutated regions reportedly drew nearly half of spike TCRs.

The CDR3 loop spans 11 amino acids. The germline V gene encodes CDR1 SNHLY and CDR2 FYNNEI. Trimming took 7 bases from V and 3 from J, leaving 7 bases between them. The method was immunoSEQ multiplex PCR; TCRdb's version includes in-frame clones alone and lacks a portion of them. The data show 120,000 to 150,000 clones, around 93% seen once. With respect to this clone: The antigen is not known.

The receptor comes from an adult in good health. The specimen comprised peripheral blood, sampled on day 0 of AZD1222 vaccination. This chain joins TRBV2 and TRBJ2-7; D is unclear. The CDR3 bases are TGTGCCAGCAAAGACATCTACGAGCAGTACTTC. This encodes CASKDIYEQYF.